The 5 T cell receptor beta chains in this list originate from one sample, sequenced in a study of immune heterogeneity within non-small cell lung tumors. It was with 32 V and 13 J primers that multiplex PCR amplified TCR beta CDR3. TCRdb ran MiXCR on the multiplex PCR reads and lists one entry per CDR3 protein. The sample lists 25,000 to 40,000 distinct CDR3 sequences; about 30% were seen once. Bulk tumor genomic DNA was the template, and each sample received about 600 ng. During surgery, each primary tumor gave multiple biopsies spaced as far apart as possible. Curative surgery was undertaken by patients, who had untreated, newly diagnosed non-small cell lung cancer. Sequencing was carried out using lung tumor tissue. Receptor source: a man aged 35 to 55 with non-small cell lung cancer.

The J gene is TRBJ2-1, the V gene TRBV11-2; TRBD2 aligns across 10 bases. The CDR3 runs 16 residues. The germline gives CDR1 SGHAT, CDR2 FQNNGV. J was trimmed by 8 bases and V by 5 bases; bases with no gene match: 12. CDR3 DNA sequence: TGTGCCAGCAGCCGCCGAGGACTAGCGGAAGCATATGAGCAGTTCTTC. Translated: CASSRRGLAEAYEQFF.

This clonotype occurred many times. The chain combines TRBV6-5 with TRBJ2-2; no firm D call. Germline V lookup: CDR1 MNHEY, CDR2 SVGAGI. The length of the CDR3 is 15 residues. The V gene lost 2 bases and the J gene lost 5 bases, with 12 bases spanning the gap. CDR3 sequence: CASSYASLGTGELFF. CDR3 in DNA: TGTGCCAGCAGTTACGCGAGCCTTGGAACCGGGGAGCTGTTTTTT.

This clonotype qualifies as medium-sized (0.01 to 0.1%). The CDR3 sequence: CSARDLEESSYGYTF. Written as DNA, the CDR3 is TGCAGTGCTAGAGATCTCGAGGAGTCTTCGTATGGCTACACCTTC. V usage is TRBV20-1 and J usage is TRBJ1-2; D call uncertain. CDR1 and CDR2 from the germline V gene are DFQATT and SNEGSKA (reference sequence). The CDR3 has 15 residues. V was clipped by 0 bases and J by 5 bases, with 16 bases between them.

This clonotype is labeled medium-sized. CDR3 DNA: TGTGCCTGGAGTAGGACAGGAGGTGGCTACACCTTC. As protein: CAWSRTGGGYTF. The gene calls are TRBV30 and TRBJ1-2, with 7 bases identical to TRBD1. The germline V gene encodes CDR1 GTSNPN and CDR2 SVGIG (reference sequence). After removal of 2 bases from V and 7 bases from J, the junction contained 4 bases not matched to a gene. The CDR3 spans 12 residues.

The table lists this clonotype with many counts. This sequence joins TRBV7-9 and TRBJ2-1; maybe TRBD1 (5 bases). CDR1 is SEHNR and CDR2 is FQNEAQ in the germline V gene (reference sequence). Trimming removed 5 bases from V and 4 bases from J, with 9 bases in between. The CDR3 is 13 residues long. The CDR3 region is CASSTQGYNEQFF. As DNA, the CDR3 is TGTGCCAGCAGCACGCAGGGATACAATGAGCAGTTCTTC.